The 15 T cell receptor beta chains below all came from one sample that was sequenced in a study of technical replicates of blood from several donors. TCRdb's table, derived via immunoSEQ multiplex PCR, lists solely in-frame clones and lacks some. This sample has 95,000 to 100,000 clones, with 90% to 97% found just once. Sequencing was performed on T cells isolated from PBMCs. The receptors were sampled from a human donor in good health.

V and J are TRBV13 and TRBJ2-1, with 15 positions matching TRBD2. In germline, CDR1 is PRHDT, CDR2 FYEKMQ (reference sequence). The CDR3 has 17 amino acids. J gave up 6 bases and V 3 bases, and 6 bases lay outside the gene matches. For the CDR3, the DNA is TGTGCCAGCAGCTTGGGGACTAGCGGGAGGAAGAGCAATGAGCAGTTCTTC. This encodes CASSLGTSGRKSNEQFF.

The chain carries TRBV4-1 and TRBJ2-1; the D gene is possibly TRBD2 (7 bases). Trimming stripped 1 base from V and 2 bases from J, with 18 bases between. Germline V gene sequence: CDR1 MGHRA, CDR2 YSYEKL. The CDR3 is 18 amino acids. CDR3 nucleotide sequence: TGCGCCAGCAGCCAAGTAAGGGCGGGGGCGGAAACCTACAATGAGCAGTTCTTC. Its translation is CASSQVRAGAETYNEQFF.

The CDR3, as DNA: TGTGCCACCCTAAAGACAGGGGGGGCCTACGAGCAGTACTTC. Translated, it gives CATLKTGGAYEQYF. The V gene is TRBV6-1, the J gene TRBJ2-7, with 9 bases fitting TRBD1. Germline V gene sequence: CDR1 MNHNS, CDR2 SASEGT. V lost 10 bases to trimming and J lost 2 bases; unmatched junction nucleotides: 9. This CDR3 is 14 amino acids long.

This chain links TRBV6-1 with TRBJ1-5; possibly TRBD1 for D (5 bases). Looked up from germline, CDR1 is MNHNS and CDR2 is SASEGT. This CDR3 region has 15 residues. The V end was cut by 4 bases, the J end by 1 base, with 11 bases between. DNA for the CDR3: TGTGCCAGCAGTGCGGGGGAGGGGAGCAATCAGCCCCAGCATTTT. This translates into CASSAGEGSNQPQHF.

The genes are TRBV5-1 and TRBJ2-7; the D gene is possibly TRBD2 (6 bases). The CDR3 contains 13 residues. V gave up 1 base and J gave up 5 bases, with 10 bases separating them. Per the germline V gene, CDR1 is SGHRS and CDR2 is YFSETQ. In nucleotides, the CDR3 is TGCGCCAGCAGCTTGTTTCCGGGGGACGAGCAGTACTTC. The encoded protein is CASSLFPGDEQYF. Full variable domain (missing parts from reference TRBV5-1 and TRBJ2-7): KAGVTQTPRYLIKTRGQQVTLSCSPISGHRSVSWYQQTPGQGLQFLFEYFSETQRNKGNFPGRFSGRQFSNSRSEMNVSTLELGDSALYLCASSLFPGDEQYFGPGTRLTVT.

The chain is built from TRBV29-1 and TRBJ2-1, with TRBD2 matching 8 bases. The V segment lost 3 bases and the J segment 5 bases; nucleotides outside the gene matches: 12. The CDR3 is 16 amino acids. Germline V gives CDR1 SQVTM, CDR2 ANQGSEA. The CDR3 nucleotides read TGCAGCGTTGACCTTGCGGGGGGTCCCAAACACAATGAGCAGTTCTTC. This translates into CSVDLAGGPKHNEQFF.

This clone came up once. DNA of the CDR3: TGTGCCAGCAGGCTAGTAGCTCAAGAGACCCAGTACTTC. It yields the protein CASRLVAQETQYF. The chain links TRBV2 to TRBJ2-5; no reliable D call. This CDR3 is 13 amino acids long. Germline CDR1 reads SNHLY; CDR2 reads FYNNEI. Between the trimmed V and J ends, which lost 6 bases and 2 bases, there was a span of 10 bases.

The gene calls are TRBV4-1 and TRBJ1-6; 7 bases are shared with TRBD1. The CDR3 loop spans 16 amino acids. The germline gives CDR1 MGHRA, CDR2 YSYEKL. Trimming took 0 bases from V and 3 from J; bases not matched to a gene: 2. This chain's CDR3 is CASSQEGQVYNSPLHF. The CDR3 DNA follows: TGCGCCAGCAGCCAAGAAGGACAGGTCTATAATTCACCCCTCCACTTT.

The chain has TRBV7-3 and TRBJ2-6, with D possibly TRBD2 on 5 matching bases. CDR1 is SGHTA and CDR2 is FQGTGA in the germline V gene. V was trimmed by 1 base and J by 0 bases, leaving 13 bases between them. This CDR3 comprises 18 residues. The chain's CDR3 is CASSLRGRRFSGANVLTF. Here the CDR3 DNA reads TGTGCCAGCAGCTTAAGAGGGAGAAGGTTCTCTGGGGCCAACGTCCTGACTTTC.

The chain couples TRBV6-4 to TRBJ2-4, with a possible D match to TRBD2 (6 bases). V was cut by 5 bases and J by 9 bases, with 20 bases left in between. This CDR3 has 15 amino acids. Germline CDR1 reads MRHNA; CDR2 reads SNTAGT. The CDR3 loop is CASSKTGTPGSIQYF. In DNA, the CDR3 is TGTGCCAGCAGTAAGACCGGGACCCCCGGGAGCATTCAGTACTTC.

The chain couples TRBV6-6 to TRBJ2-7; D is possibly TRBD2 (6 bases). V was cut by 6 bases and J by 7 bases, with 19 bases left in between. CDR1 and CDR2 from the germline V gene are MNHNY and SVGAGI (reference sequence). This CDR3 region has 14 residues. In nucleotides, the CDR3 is TGTGCCAGCAGCCGGGGGTTGTTACCCCCAGAGCAGTACTTC. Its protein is CASSRGLLPPEQYF.

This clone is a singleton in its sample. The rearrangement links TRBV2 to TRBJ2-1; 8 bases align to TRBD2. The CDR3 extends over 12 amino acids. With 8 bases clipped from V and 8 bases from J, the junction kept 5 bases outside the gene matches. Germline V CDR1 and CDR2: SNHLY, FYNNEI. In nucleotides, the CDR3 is TGTGCCAGCGGGACTAGGTCCGATGAGCAGTTCTTC. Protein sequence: CASGTRSDEQFF.

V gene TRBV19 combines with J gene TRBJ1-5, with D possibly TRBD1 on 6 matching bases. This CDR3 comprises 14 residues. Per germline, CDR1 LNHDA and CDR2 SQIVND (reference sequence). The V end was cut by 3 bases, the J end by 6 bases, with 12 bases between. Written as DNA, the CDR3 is TGTGCCAGTAGTATGCAGGGGATAGGTCAGCCCCAGCATTTT. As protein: CASSMQGIGQPQHF.

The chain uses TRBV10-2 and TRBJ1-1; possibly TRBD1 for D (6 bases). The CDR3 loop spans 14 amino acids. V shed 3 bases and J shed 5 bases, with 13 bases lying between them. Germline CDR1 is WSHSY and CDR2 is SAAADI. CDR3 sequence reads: CASSETGRATEAFF. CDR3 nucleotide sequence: TGCGCCAGCAGTGAAACAGGGAGGGCTACTGAAGCTTTCTTT.

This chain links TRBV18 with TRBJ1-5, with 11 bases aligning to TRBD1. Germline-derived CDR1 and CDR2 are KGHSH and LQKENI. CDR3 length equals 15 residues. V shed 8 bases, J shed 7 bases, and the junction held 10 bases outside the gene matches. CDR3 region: CASTGQGASGQPQHF. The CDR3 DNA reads TGTGCCAGCACAGGACAGGGGGCATCGGGACAGCCCCAGCATTTT.